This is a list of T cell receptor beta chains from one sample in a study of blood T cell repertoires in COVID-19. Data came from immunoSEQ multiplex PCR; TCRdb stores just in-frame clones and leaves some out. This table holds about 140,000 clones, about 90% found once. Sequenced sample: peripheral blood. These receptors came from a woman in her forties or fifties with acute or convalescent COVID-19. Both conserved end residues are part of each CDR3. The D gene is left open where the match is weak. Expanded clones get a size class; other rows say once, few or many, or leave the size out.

TGTGCCACCAGCGTGGACAGGGCAGGCTTGTACGAGCAGTACTTC | CATSVDRAGLYEQYF | TRBJ2-7 | NA | TRBV15 | TRBD1
TGCGCCAGCACCCCCTACCGGGAGGACCAAGAGACCCAGTACTTC | CASTPYREDQETQYF | TRBJ2-5 | NA | TRBV23-1 | TRBD2
TGTGCCAGCAGGCACCGGGATCACTATGGCTACACCTTC | CASRHRDHYGYTF | TRBJ1-2 | NA | TRBV5-4 | NA
TGTGCCAGCAGCTTAATGGGGCAACAGAACACTGAAGCTTTCTTT | CASSLMGQQNTEAFF | TRBJ1-1 | NA | TRBV7-3 | NA
TGTGCCAGCAGTGTTCGGGACAGGGGGCCGAACACTGAAGCTTTCTTT | CASSVRDRGPNTEAFF | TRBJ1-1 | NA | TRBV2 | TRBD1
TGTGCCAGCAGCTTAGAGAACAGGTTCTGGGAGCAGTACTTC | CASSLENRFWEQYF | TRBJ2-7 | NA | TRBV7-9 | NA
TGCGCCAGCAGCTTGGTAGAGGGGGCCGCAGCTTTCTTT | CASSLVEGAAAFF | TRBJ1-1 | few | TRBV5-1 | TRBD1
TGTGCCAGCAGTCCGACTAGCGGGGCGGCCGGGGAGCTGTTTTTT | CASSPTSGAAGELFF | TRBJ2-2 | once | TRBV2 | TRBD2
TGTGCCAGCAGCCCGGGACAGGGCGGCGAGCAGTACTTC | CASSPGQGGEQYF | TRBJ2-7 | once | TRBV7-9 | TRBD1
TGTGCCAGCAGCCAACCCTCGGGGGGAGTCTACGGCTACACCTTC | CASSQPSGGVYGYTF | TRBJ1-2 | NA | TRBV3-1/TRBV3-2 | NA
TGTGCCAGCAGTAAACTTGAGAATGAGCAGTTCTTC | CASSKLENEQFF | TRBJ2-1 | NA | TRBV3-1/TRBV3-2 | NA
TGTGCCTGGAGTGTAGGAGGGGCGAGCAATCAGCCCCAGCATTTT | CAWSVGGASNQPQHF | TRBJ1-5 | once | TRBV30 | NA
TGTGCCAGCAGGACATTACGGACAGGGGAGACTGAAGCTTTCTTT | CASRTLRTGETEAFF | TRBJ1-1 | NA | TRBV28 | TRBD1
TGTGCCAGCAGTCGGACTGCCGCAACTAATGAAAAACTGTTTTTT | CASSRTAATNEKLFF | TRBJ1-4 | NA | TRBV2 | NA
TGTGCCAGTAGTACAAGGACAGGGGGCGCCTACACTGAAGCTTTCTTT | CASSTRTGGAYTEAFF | TRBJ1-1 | NA | TRBV19 | TRBD1
TGTGCCAGCTCGGGTGACTACGAGCAGTACTTC | CASSGDYEQYF | TRBJ2-7 | once | TRBV6-6 | NA
TGTGCCAGCAGCCGACAGGGTCGGGAGACCCAGTACTTC | CASSRQGRETQYF | TRBJ2-5 | NA | TRBV6-5 | TRBD1
TGTGCCAGCAGCCAATCTAACTCTGGAAACACCATATATTTT | CASSQSNSGNTIYF | TRBJ1-3 | few | TRBV3-1/TRBV3-2 | NA
TGCAGTGCTAGTGAAGAGGTCGACTATGGCTACACCTTC | CSASEEVDYGYTF | TRBJ1-2 | NA | TRBV20-1 | NA
TGTGCCAGTAGTCCGGGGACAGGTAACACCGGGGAGCTGTTTTTT | CASSPGTGNTGELFF | TRBJ2-2 | NA | TRBV19 | TRBD1
TGCGCCAGCAGCCAAGAGAACAGAATGGATGAGCAGTTCTTC | CASSQENRMDEQFF | TRBJ2-1 | once | TRBV4-1 | NA
TGTGCCAGCAGCCCCGGGACAGGGAGCACAGATACGCAGTATTTT | CASSPGTGSTDTQYF | TRBJ2-3 | NA | TRBV5-8 | TRBD1
TGTGCCAGCAGTGAGTTGAGGAAGCTCCACTTT | CASSELRKLHF | TRBJ1-6 | NA | TRBV2 | NA
TGTGCCATCAGTGGCACCGGCTCCTATAATTCACCCCTCCACTTT | CAISGTGSYNSPLHF | TRBJ1-6 | NA | TRBV10-3 | NA
TGTGCCAGCAGCTTACAGGGTATGGGGACAGATACGCAGTATTTT | CASSLQGMGTDTQYF | TRBJ2-3 | NA | TRBV5-4 | NA
TGTGCCAGCAGTCCCGAAGTACTAGCCGTTACTAGCACAGATACGCAGTATTTT | CASSPEVLAVTSTDTQYF | TRBJ2-3 | NA | TRBV6-2/TRBV6-3 | NA
TGTGCCAGCAGCGGATACAGGGAAGGAAACTATGGCTACACCTTC | CASSGYREGNYGYTF | TRBJ1-2 | NA | TRBV7-9 | NA
TGTGCCAGCAGCCAAGCGGGGGGAGTGAGCACTGAAGCTTTCTTT | CASSQAGGVSTEAFF | TRBJ1-1 | NA | TRBV3-1/TRBV3-2 | NA
TGTGCCAGCAGCTTAACAAATGACGGGGAGCAGTTCTTC | CASSLTNDGEQFF | TRBJ2-1 | NA | TRBV7-9 | NA
TGTGCCAGCTCACCGGCGGGTCGTAGCAATCAGCCCCAGCATTTT | CASSPAGRSNQPQHF | TRBJ1-5 | NA | TRBV18 | NA
TGTGCCAGCAGTCCCGGGTCTGGGTATGGCGAGCAGTACTTC | CASSPGSGYGEQYF | TRBJ2-7 | NA | TRBV27 | NA
TGCAGCGTTGAAGATCGGAAGCTAGCGGGCAGCTACGAGCAGTACTTC | CSVEDRKLAGSYEQYF | TRBJ2-7 | once | TRBV29-1 | TRBD2
TGTGCCAGCAGCGCCGGACAGGCCCTAGCCAAAAACATTCAGTACTTC | CASSAGQALAKNIQYF | TRBJ2-4 | NA | TRBV7-9 | TRBD1
TGTGCCAGCGGCCCGCTTTATATGGCGGGAGTCGTCGAGCAGTACTTC | CASGPLYMAGVVEQYF | TRBJ2-7 | NA | TRBV27 | TRBD2
TGTGCCAGCAGCCAGGAGGACAGGAACACCGGGGAGCTGTTTTTT | CASSQEDRNTGELFF | TRBJ2-2 | NA | TRBV3-1/TRBV3-2 | NA
TGTGCCAGCAGTTCTCGGACTGGGGTTTCGTACAATGAGCAGTTCTTC | CASSSRTGVSYNEQFF | TRBJ2-1 | NA | TRBV6-5 | NA
TGTGCCATCACGGTGGGCAGCGGAGATACGCAGTATTTT | CAITVGSGDTQYF | TRBJ2-3 | NA | TRBV10-3 | NA
TGTGCCAGCAGCGCCTCGACAGGGGGGCCCCTGAACACTGAAGCTTTCTTT | CASSASTGGPLNTEAFF | TRBJ1-1 | NA | TRBV5-4 | TRBD1
TGTGCCAGCAGTTTTAGTGGTGGCTCCTACGAGCAGTACTTC | CASSFSGGSYEQYF | TRBJ2-7 | NA | TRBV6-5 | NA
TGTGCCAGCAATAGATTAGCGGGAGCGTATGGAGAGCAGTTCTTC | CASNRLAGAYGEQFF | TRBJ2-1 | NA | TRBV6-5 | TRBD2
TGTGCCAGCAGTGACACCCCGGAGTCCCAAGGAGGCTACACCTTC | CASSDTPESQGGYTF | TRBJ1-2 | NA | TRBV6-4 | NA
TGTGCCACCAGCAGAGCGGGTCGGGGGGCGACCTACGAGCAGTACTTC | CATSRAGRGATYEQYF | TRBJ2-7 | NA | TRBV15 | NA
TGCGCCAGCAGCCCGAATGGACAGGGGGAGACCCAGTACTTC | CASSPNGQGETQYF | TRBJ2-5 | NA | TRBV5-1 | TRBD1
TGTGCCAGTAGTAAAACAGAGAACTATGGCTACACCTTC | CASSKTENYGYTF | TRBJ1-2 | NA | TRBV19 | NA
TGTGCCAGTAGTCCGAGGACAGGATCTCCTCCCGAGCAGTACTTC | CASSPRTGSPPEQYF | TRBJ2-7 | NA | TRBV19 | TRBD1
TGCGCCAGCAGTGACGGGCAGGGCCCCTACAATGAGCAGTTCTTC | CASSDGQGPYNEQFF | TRBJ2-1 | NA | TRBV10-1 | NA
TGTGCCATCACGACAGAGATGAACACTGAAGCTTTCTTT | CAITTEMNTEAFF | TRBJ1-1 | few | TRBV2 | NA
TGCGCCAGCAGCTTGTCAGGGGATGGCTATGGCTACACCTTC | CASSLSGDGYGYTF | TRBJ1-2 | NA | TRBV5-1 | NA
TGTGCCAGCAGCTCAGACAGGGGAGGGAATCAGCCCCAGCATTTT | CASSSDRGGNQPQHF | TRBJ1-5 | NA | TRBV5-6 | TRBD1
TGTGCCAGTAGCAATGGGCAGGGGGTCCTTTTCACTGAAGCTTTCTTT | CASSNGQGVLFTEAFF | TRBJ1-1 | NA | TRBV19 | TRBD1
TGTGCCAGCAGCCCCACATTTGTGAACACCGGGGAGCTGTTTTTT | CASSPTFVNTGELFF | TRBJ2-2 | NA | TRBV3-1/TRBV3-2 | NA
TGTGCCAGCAGCTTAGGAGTCCCGGGACACTTCAATCAGCCCCAGCATTTT | CASSLGVPGHFNQPQHF | TRBJ1-5 | NA | TRBV7-9 | NA
TGTGCCAGCAGCTTAGTGGCTAGCGGGGGTGGCGGGGCCGGGGAGCTGTTTTTT | CASSLVASGGGGAGELFF | TRBJ2-2 | NA | TRBV7-2 | TRBD2
TGTGCCAGCAGCTTAGATCCCGACAGGGGCTACGAGCAGTACTTC | CASSLDPDRGYEQYF | TRBJ2-7 | NA | TRBV11-2 | TRBD1
TGTGCCAGCAGCTTCAGGGAATCACACACAGATACGCAGTATTTT | CASSFRESHTDTQYF | TRBJ2-3 | once | TRBV7-8 | NA
TGTGCCAGCAGCGTAGGTGGCGGCTTAATGAACACTGAAGCTTTCTTT | CASSVGGGLMNTEAFF | TRBJ1-1 | NA | TRBV9 | NA
TGTGCCAGCAGTGAAGGACTTGGACAGGGAAGGCAGTACTTC | CASSEGLGQGRQYF | TRBJ2-7 | NA | TRBV6-1 | TRBD1